These T cell receptor beta chains were read from a single sample in a study of identical twins. TCRdb re-derived calls from the 5' RACE reads in MiXCR, one entry per CDR3 protein. The table has roughly 1,500,000 distinct CDR3 sequences, around 29% seen once; the top ten hold roughly 0.3%. Sequences were obtained from cord blood. The receptors come from a newborn girl in good health. The CDR3 runs from the conserved cysteine through the conserved F or W. A D gene is named only where the DNA matches it firmly. Not all rows give a size; the values are once, few, many and, for expanded clones, a class.

. . TRBJ2-7 TRBV9 CASSVGPLYEQYF TGTGCCAGCAGCGTCGGACCCCTCTACGAGCAGTACTTC
. . TRBJ1-2 TRBV10-3 CANSEASNYGYTF TGTGCCAACAGTGAGGCCAGTAACTATGGCTACACCTTC
. few TRBJ1-4 TRBV6-5 CASSYIQTNEKLFF TGTGCCAGCAGTTATATACAGACTAATGAAAAACTGTTTTTT
. . TRBJ2-3 TRBV6-2/TRBV6-3 CASSYAGEKKQYF TGTGCCAGCAGTTACGCAGGGGAAAAGAAGCAGTATTTT
. . TRBJ2-4 TRBV24-1 CATSDGGASKNIQYF TGTGCCACCAGTGATGGGGGGGCGTCCAAAAACATTCAGTACTTC
. . TRBJ2-1 TRBV7-2 CASDYAPYNEQFF TGTGCCAGCGACTACGCCCCCTACAATGAGCAGTTCTTC
TRBD2 few TRBJ2-3 TRBV12-3/TRBV12-4 CASRQLAGGPEDTDTQYF TGTGCCAGCAGACAACTAGCGGGAGGGCCGGAGGACACAGATACGCAGTATTTT
TRBD2 few TRBJ2-1 TRBV2 CASSSSLAGVGNEQFF TGTGCCAGCAGTTCTTCCCTAGCGGGAGTTGGAAATGAGCAGTTCTTC
. . TRBJ2-7 TRBV3-1 CASSKLRRGANYEQYF TGTGCCAGCAGCAAGCTTCGTCGGGGAGCAAATTACGAGCAGTACTTC
. . TRBJ2-1 TRBV7-9 CASSFRHYEQFF TGTGCCAGCAGCTTCCGACACTACGAGCAGTTCTTC
. few TRBJ1-2 TRBV5-1 CASSLGGLGTNYGYTF TGCGCCAGCAGCTTGGGTGGTCTTGGGACAAACTATGGCTACACCTTC
. few TRBJ2-7 TRBV19 CASSISAAESSYEQYF TGTGCCAGTAGTATTTCCGCAGCGGAGAGCTCCTACGAGCAGTACTTC
. . TRBJ2-7 TRBV5-1 CASSFLQEGYEQYF TGCGCCAGCAGCTTCTTACAGGAGGGGTACGAGCAGTACTTC
. many TRBJ2-7 TRBV7-2 CASSSLNYEQYF TGTGCCAGCAGCTCTCTAAACTACGAGCAGTACTTC
TRBD1 . TRBJ1-5 TRBV20-1 CSARDLFQGGYSNQPQHF TGCAGTGCTAGAGATCTATTTCAGGGGGGCTATAGCAATCAGCCCCAGCATTTT
. . TRBJ1-2 TRBV20-1 CSVSTRAGGYTF TGCAGTGTTAGTACCAGGGCGGGTGGCTACACCTTC